This TCR beta chain was recorded in a study of a mutant IDH1 vaccine in newly diagnosed glioma. Across the whole study: With temozolomide cycles, or 4-6 weeks after radiotherapy alone, vaccination was started. Treated patients showed a male proportion of about 62%, a female proportion of about 40%, and a mean age of about 41 years.

Time point here: week 11, during vaccination. The study gave 300 ug of mutant IDH1 20-mer peptide per vaccine dose, with topical imiquimod. New WHO grade 3 or 4 astrocytomas that were IDH1-mutant and ATRX-lost occurred in the donors. The table came from immunoSEQ multiplex PCR; TCRdb's copy has only in-frame clones and leaves some out. The profile shows 40,000 to 55,000 clones, roughly 90% of them singletons. Worth noting for this clone: The antigen is unknown.

CDR1 and CDR2 (germline): SGHRS, YFSETQ. V was trimmed by 1 base and J by 1 base, leaving 6 bases between them. This CDR3 has 14 amino acids. This receptor was taken from a man in his forties or fifties with glioma. This sample comprised PBMCs, obtained from a glioma patient whose treatment included an IDH1 peptide vaccine. The genes are TRBV5-1 and TRBJ1-3; D is undetermined. DNA for the CDR3: TGCGCCAGCAGCTTGCGGGAGTCTGGAAACACCATATATTTT. Its protein product is CASSLRESGNTIYF.